This is a list of T cell receptor beta chains from one sample in a study of control samples from healthy donors and cancer patients. This table comes from immunoSEQ multiplex PCR, and its TCRdb copy is limited to in-frame clones, with some not included. This table holds around 130,000 clones, around 92% found once. Sequencing was carried out using blood. All receptors derive from a man over 45 in good health. The CDR3 runs from the conserved cysteine through the conserved F or W. Size is stated for part of the rows, as once, few or many counts, or as a class when the clone is expanded.

abundance: .; j_gene: TRBJ1-5; v_gene: TRBV4-3; CDR3aa: CASSQDRASNQPQHF
abundance: .; j_gene: TRBJ2-7; v_gene: TRBV27; CDR3aa: CASSLRTDLSYEQYF
abundance: .; j_gene: TRBJ2-7; v_gene: TRBV6-4; CDR3aa: CASDQRRGPYEQYF
abundance: .; j_gene: TRBJ2-7; v_gene: TRBV10-1; CDR3aa: CASSESKRTTGMYEQYF
abundance: .; j_gene: TRBJ1-1; v_gene: TRBV5-1; CDR3aa: CASSLASPGGTEAFF
abundance: .; j_gene: TRBJ1-2; v_gene: TRBV4-1; CDR3aa: CASSQGDSRGRGYTF
abundance: .; j_gene: TRBJ2-1; v_gene: TRBV27; CDR3aa: CASSPGLAGLEGEQFF
abundance: once; j_gene: TRBJ2-2; v_gene: TRBV6-2/TRBV6-3; CDR3aa: CASSYNEGAYTGELFF
abundance: .; j_gene: TRBJ1-1; v_gene: TRBV4-1; CDR3aa: CASSQDGIGQTNTEAFF
abundance: .; j_gene: TRBJ1-1; v_gene: TRBV7-2; CDR3aa: CASSLVSVSMNTEAFF
abundance: .; j_gene: TRBJ1-2; v_gene: TRBV29-1; CDR3aa: CSVKGRGITNYGYTF
abundance: once; j_gene: TRBJ1-5; v_gene: TRBV19; CDR3aa: CASKGQFNQPQHF
abundance: few; j_gene: TRBJ1-5; v_gene: TRBV7-2; CDR3aa: CASSHEGLKSSSNQPQHF